This TCR beta chain was sequenced for a study of human T cells and chemical hapten exposure. Study background: 2% DPC was applied to approximately 2 cm by approximately 2 cm of upper inner arm skin for sensitization. Patients additionally received therapeutic doses of diphenylcyclopropenone on the scalp once a week, and this continued throughout the roughly 25-week study.

This sample's time point: patch test 2, 6 weeks after DPC sensitization. As to treatment: therapeutic diphenylcyclopropenone sensitization with weekly scalp DPC. Samples of blood were obtained prior to the application of each patch test. CDR3 length equals 14 residues. CDR1 SGHTA and CDR2 FQGNSA come from the germline V gene. TCRdb fed the RACE reads into MiXCR, producing one record per CDR3 protein. The table lists 84,000 or so distinct CDR3 sequences, roughly 10% of them singletons. This clonotype was detected a few times. The antigen is not known. One end of the junction fails to match germline, which may point to a read error. Study-wide findings and caveats: Since the donors had alopecia, their immune response may not be the same as that of healthy people.

Here the sequenced sample was whole blood, taken in connection with sensitization to the hapten diphenylcyclopropenone (DPC). The receptor comes from a woman in her thirties with alopecia areata. Some clones in this sample may be carry-over from other donors' samples. This chain connects TRBV7-2 to TRBJ2-5, with unresolved D. The CDR3 sequence: CVSSLTHLWETQYF. In DNA form, the CDR3 reads TGTGTCAGCAGCTTAACACACCTCTGGGAGACCCAGTACTTC.